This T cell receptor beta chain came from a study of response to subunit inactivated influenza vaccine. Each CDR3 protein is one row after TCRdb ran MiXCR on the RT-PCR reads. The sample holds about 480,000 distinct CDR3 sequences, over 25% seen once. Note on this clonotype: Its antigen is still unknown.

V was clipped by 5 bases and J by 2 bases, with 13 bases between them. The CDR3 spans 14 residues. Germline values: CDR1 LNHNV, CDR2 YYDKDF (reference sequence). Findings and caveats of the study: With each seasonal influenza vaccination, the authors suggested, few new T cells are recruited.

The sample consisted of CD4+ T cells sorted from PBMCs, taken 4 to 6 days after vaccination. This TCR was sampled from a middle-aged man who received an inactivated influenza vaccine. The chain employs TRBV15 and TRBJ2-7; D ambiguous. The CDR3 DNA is TGTGCCACCAGCTACTTTGACACGGCCTACGAGCAGTACTTC. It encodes CATSYFDTAYEQYF.